This T cell receptor beta chain derives from a study of shared clonotypes between healthy human individuals. Study-level background: Donors had three CD4 naive, three CD4 memory, two CD8 naive and one CD8 memory plate apiece. Study observations and caveats: Larger richness was generally estimated for naive than memory subsets.

On this clone itself: Antigen: not known.

Deletions cut 7 bases from V and 0 bases from J, with 7 bases between. This CDR3 is 12 amino acids long. CDR1 SGHRS and CDR2 YFSETQ come from the germline V gene. The deep-level immunoSEQ assay was used. The repertoire was sequenced with immunoSEQ multiplex PCR; TCRdb's copy has only in-frame clones and lacks some. The sample includes 2,500,000 or so clones, 85% to 95% of them seen just once. The rearrangement joins TRBV5-1 to TRBJ1-2; D remains unclear. The clonotype was recovered from a man between 18 and 35 years old in good health. Material for sequencing was naive CD4+ T cells sorted from blood. Subset in this sample: CD45RA+ positively selected. The CDR3 coding sequence is TGCGCCAGCTTAGCTTCTAACTATGGCTACACCTTC. Translated, it gives CASLASNYGYTF.